This T cell receptor beta chain was sequenced in a study of identical twins. Study-wide results and limits: Insertions were reduced in abundant cord blood beta clonotypes but not in memory repertoires. Findings came from cross-sectional statistics, without long-term follow-up of donors. Modelling approaches yielded underestimates of out-of-frame TCR alpha sharing between monozygotic twins.

CDR1 and CDR2 from the germline V gene are SGHTA and FQGNSA. The CDR3 is made up of 15 amino acids. V was clipped by 7 bases and J by 4 bases, with 17 bases between them. TCRdb used MiXCR to reprocess the 5' RACE reads, holding one entry per CDR3 protein. Here the sample spans around 680,000 distinct CDR3 sequences, roughly 8% being singletons. In its sample, this clonotype was seen a few times. The target antigen is unknown. These data also featured in a second study, about yellow fever vaccine responses in identical twins.

The sample taken for sequencing was PBMCs. This receptor was obtained from a woman under 30 in good health. The rearrangement links TRBV7-2 to TRBJ1-5, with D possibly matching TRBD1 (6 bases). Here the CDR3 reads CASTRLGGGNQPQHF. Here the CDR3 DNA reads TGTGCCAGCACCCGTTTGGGGGGCGGGAATCAGCCCCAGCATTTT.